What follows describes a single TCR beta chain. This clonotype was detected only a few times. This receptor's antigen is unknown. A much larger clone is a single base away; this may be a read error. This entry is derived from a study of molecular identifiers for immune sequencing clone quantification (dated by TCRdb to the late 2010s). About the full investigation: In a replicate experiment, RNA from around 18,000 or 91,000 naive CD8 T cells was split into five aliquots, four of which were sequenced. The study was a methods study using CD8 T cells to benchmark molecular-identifier clustering-based TCR repertoire sequencing (MIDCIRS) and TCR RNA copy counting.

Libraries of naive CD8 T cells were built from around 18,000 to 910,000 sorted cells, with 10%, 30% or 50% of the purified RNA used. Naive CD8 T cells were FACS-sorted as CD8+CD4-CCR7+CD45RA+ on a BD FACSAria II into RLT Plus buffer. Detection sensitivity was tested by spiking Jurkat RNA equal to roughly ten TCR copies' worth into samples containing 20,000-1,000,000 naive CD8 T cells. Enrichment of CD8 T cells was performed with RosetteSep CD8+ T Cell Enrichment Cocktail and Ficoll-Paque, after which ACK red cell lysis was carried out. Measured from the cysteine to the phenylalanine, the CDR3 is 12 residues long. The retained sequence is limited to the CDR3, 36 bases, with the frame set at the first base. The germline V gene (reference sequence) sets CDR1 to LNHDA and CDR2 to SQIVND. V loses 3 bases of germline sequence and J loses 1 base, and the interval between the two ends is 3 bases. Receptor amplification or capture employed PCR. Sequenced using a NextSeq 500. Preparation of bulk TCR libraries followed a previously described approach, with the TCR primers listed in Table S5. Total RNA was purified with the Qiagen AllPrep DNA/RNA kit. Before analysis, reads from multiple sequencing runs of one library were combined. The original methods were these. Reads were retained only if the reads had an exact TCR constant sequence, and the retained reads were trimmed to 150 nt and grouped according to their 12-nt molecular barcodes. Within each barcode group, reads were sub-clustered at a 15% Levenshtein threshold, and quality-weighted consensus sequences were built per RNA molecule. Non-functional sequences were removed, as were lower-count sequences one edit away from another. Based on fitting two negative binomial distributions, any barcode sub-cluster with under 20% of the maximum read count was discarded. TCRdb reprocessing: public reads trimmed at Q25 with fastp, clones called with MiXCR, in-frame beta chains kept. Each entry is one CDR3 protein sequence, shown with its most common DNA and genes. The V and J calls shown here were made by TCRdb, not taken from the authors' results. The table for this sample lists approximately 630,000 distinct CDR3 sequences; over 25% of them were counted only once. The top ten clones comprise 0.78% of the sample.

Overall study results and their limits: In CMV-specific effector cells, over 97% of molecules were held by clones above 20 RNA copies, whereas under 1% of molecules were held by such clones in naive cells. Highly expanded clone sizes could be underestimated if identical TCR molecules share a barcode. The naive libraries included spiked-in Jurkat TCR RNA (10 copies' worth), and this Jurkat TCR RNA is not part of the donor repertoire. Modeling estimated about three recovered TCR RNA copies per cell, compared with around 9.7 by digital PCR, which implies about 30% capture efficiency. Spiked-in Jurkat TCR RNA equal to a single cell's worth was reported to be detectable even within 1,100,000 naive CD8 T cells. Without barcode sub-clustering, chimeric consensus sequences inflated TCR diversity; chimeras reached as high as 47%.

Here the chain combines TRBV19 and TRBJ1-1; the D gene identity is not certain. The TCR was taken from a human donor in good health. Some libraries in this study had Jurkat cell RNA spiked in. The source material was naive CD8+ T cells from blood, with Jurkat cell RNA spiked in. The cell subset or site label corresponds to: FACS-sorted CD8+CD4-CCR7+CD45RA+ naive T cells. The base sequence is TGTGCCAGTAGTATGGGGAACACTGAAGCTTTCTTT. Its amino acids are CASSMGNTEAFF.